The 5 T cell receptor beta chains given below trace back to one sample, sequenced in a study of shared clonotypes between healthy human individuals. Naive CD8 cells lacked CD45RO and underwent positive selection for CCR7, leaving out terminally differentiated effector memory CD45RA+ cells. The method was immunoSEQ multiplex PCR; TCRdb's version includes in-frame clones alone and lacks a portion of them. The table records about 2.1 million clones, around 95% of them present only once. The sequencing sample was made of naive CD8+ T cells from PBMCs. Receptors were obtained from a man aged 18-30 years in good health. Some clones in this sample may be carry-over from other donors' samples.

This sequence joins TRBV29-1 and TRBJ2-7, with 9 nucleotides matching TRBD2. The CDR3 spans 14 residues. In germline, CDR1 is SQVTM, CDR2 ANQGSEA. The V and J ends lost 6 bases and 5 bases, in that order; junction bases with no gene match: 11. The CDR3 loop is CSVSPTSGFHEQYF. CDR3 in DNA: TGCAGCGTCTCCCCGACTAGCGGTTTCCACGAGCAGTACTTC.

The rearrangement joins TRBV4-3 to TRBJ2-2; 15 nucleotides align to TRBD2. The CDR3 covers 16 residues. The germline V gene has CDR1 LGHNA and CDR2 YSLEER. V lost 8 bases to trimming and J lost 5 bases; unmatched junction nucleotides: 6. CDR3 amino acids: CASAGTSGRFTGELFF. CDR3 DNA sequence: TGCGCCAGCGCCGGGACTAGCGGGAGGTTTACCGGGGAGCTGTTTTTT.

This chain connects TRBV7-8 to TRBJ2-1; 8 bases agree with TRBD1. This CDR3 contains 17 residues. The germline V gene encodes CDR1 SGHVS and CDR2 FQNEAQ. The junction had 14 bases not matched to a gene; V was cut back by 5 bases and J by 5 bases. The CDR3 sequence is CASSPPDRADIDNEQFF. The CDR3 bases are TGTGCCAGCAGCCCCCCGGACAGGGCGGATATAGACAATGAGCAGTTCTTC. The variable domain in full, with the rest retrieved from reference TRBV7-8 and TRBJ2-1, is GAGVSQSPRYKVAKRGQDVALRCDPISGHVSLFWYQQALGQGPEFLTYFQNEAQLDKSGLPSDRFFAERPEGSVSTLKIQRTQQEDSAVYLCASSPPDRADIDNEQFFGPGTRLTVL.

The chain has TRBV28 and TRBJ2-5; D is unclear. V dropped 3 bases and J dropped 5 bases, with 13 bases sitting between them. Germline V gene sequence: CDR1 MDHEN, CDR2 SYDVKM. The CDR3 length is 14 residues. The CDR3 DNA sequence: TGTGCCAGCAGTTTGGTCGGATCAAGGGAGACCCAGTACTTC. This gives the protein CASSLVGSRETQYF. Full variable domain (outside the CDR3, taken from reference TRBV28 and TRBJ2-5): DVKVTQSSRYLVKRTGEKVFLECVQDMDHENMFWYRQDPGLGLRLIYFSYDVKMKEKGDIPEGYSVSREKKERFSLILESASTNQTSMYLCASSLVGSRETQYFGPGTRLLVL.

The chain carries TRBV27 and TRBJ2-5; D perhaps matches TRBD2 (6 bases). The CDR3 consists of 14 residues. V was pared by 6 bases and J by 4 bases, with 15 bases between. Germline V lookup: CDR1 MNHEY, CDR2 SMNVEV (reference sequence). The CDR3 here is CASSNFGGGETQYF. As DNA, the CDR3 is TGTGCCAGCAGCAACTTTGGGGGAGGAGAGACCCAGTACTTC.